The present T cell receptor beta chain was sequenced within a study of molecular identifiers for immune sequencing clone quantification. For the study at large: Replicate RNA came from about 20,000 or 100,000 naive CD8 cells and was split five ways, and four parts were sequenced.

A remark on this clonotype: Its antigen is unidentified.

Libraries of bulk TCR were made by previously described methods (with listed TCR primers). From the PCR reads, TCRdb called clonotypes with MiXCR, one entry per CDR3 protein. The sample includes some 100,000 distinct CDR3 sequences, around a third seen only once; the top ten take around 3.8%. Trimming removed 3 bases from V and 2 bases from J, with 12 bases in between. The CDR3 consists of 15 residues. Germline CDR1 MNHEY, CDR2 SMNVEV (reference sequence). Naive CD8 T cells underwent sorting with the CD8+CD4-CCR7+CD45RA+ definition. Whole-study findings and limits: Barcode-sharing identical TCR molecules could underestimate highly expanded clone sizes.

The sample taken for sequencing was naive CD8+ T cells from blood, with Jurkat cell RNA spiked in. Subset meaning: FACS-sorted CD8+CD4-CCR7+CD45RA+ naive T cells. This receptor was taken from a human donor in good health. Some libraries in this study had Jurkat cell RNA spiked in. The chain joins TRBV27 to TRBJ2-3; no reliable D call. The CDR3, as DNA: TGTGCCAGCAGTTTTCGGGCAGCCCCCACAGATACGCAGTATTTT. It is translated as CASSFRAAPTDTQYF.